The T cell receptor beta chain described here comes from a study of neurological immune-mediated disorders. This clonotype was observed many times. Regarding time point: technical triplicate 3. The CDR3 length is 18 residues. V shed 5 bases and J 4 bases; nucleotides not matched to a gene: 16. The V gene's germline CDR1 is DFQATT and CDR2 SNEGSKA (reference sequence). 5'RACE generated cDNA with 10-nucleotide random UMIs. From the 5' RACE reads, TCRdb called clonotypes with MiXCR, one entry per CDR3 protein. Of under 45,000 distinct CDR3 sequences in the sample, approximately 21% were seen once. This TCR derives from a man aged 55 to 70 with HTLV-1-associated myelopathy (HAM/TSP). Material: PBMCs. V usage is TRBV20-1 and J usage is TRBJ1-5; 11 bases fit TRBD1. In DNA, the CDR3 is TGCAGTGCTCCGCCCGGACAGGGGGCCCCTATAGGAAATCAGCCCCAGCATTTT. This encodes CSAPPGQGAPIGNQPQHF.